This TCR beta chain was obtained from a study of beta chain features in type 1 diabetes (dated by TCRdb to the late 2010s). Notes on the research overall: Mean age, gender distribution, total cell number and subset yield did not differ between patients and healthy donors. A total of roughly 110 million sorted cells were examined across all samples, and the number of cells per subset was strongly correlated with RNA yield. In the study, recently diagnosed type 1 diabetes patients and matched healthy donors were compared on the TCRB repertoires of their sorted circulating CD4+ T cell subsets. Naive and central memory subsets were obtained from all 30 or so donors, but regulatory and stem cell-like memory subsets were isolated from only 8 patients and 8 healthy donors. Summary of the overall study and its limitations: Because cDNA was sequenced instead of genomic DNA, activated cells with high expression could be over-represented, although the groups did not differ in activation or CD3 levels. At VDJ recombination sites, type 1 diabetes patients had fewer insertions and more deleted nucleotides, which implies abnormalities in thymic rearrangement. Naive, central memory and regulatory TCRB repertoires appeared to be more similar among patients than among healthy donors. HLA sub-analyses involved small numbers of individuals, so any influence of HLA type on TCRB rearrangement remained unresolved. A moderate but significant shortening of TCRB CDR3 length was observed in type 1 diabetes patients in all four CD4+ subsets. Shorter templates might have been favored by PCR, but patient and control samples were amplified and corrected together, so both groups would have been affected equally by any skew.

The entire isolated RNA was reverse transcribed using the High Capacity cDNA Reverse Transcription Kit, and thus expressed TCRB transcripts were sequenced. Naive, central memory and regulatory T cell samples underwent deep immunoSEQ sequencing, averaging around 4 million total reads per sample. Sorted cells were lysed in RLT buffer and RNA was extracted with DNase-treated RNeasy Micro or Mini kits, depending on cell number. Each cell subset was processed separately to prevent cross-contamination, with patient and healthy donor samples processed together. Using the immunoSEQ multiplex PCR, TCRB sequences were amplified from cDNA into 87-bp fragments spanning the CDR3 region. Amplicons were sequenced on the Illumina HiSeq platform. As for how the authors treated the data: Synthetic template baselines were used to correct PCR bias computationally, reads within Hamming distance 2 were collapsed together, and singletons that could not be merged were discarded. Reads were aligned against IMGT so that V, D and J genes, CDR3 length and insertions or deletions at six rearrangement sites could be assigned. Within each subset, clonotype counts were normalized to sorted cell number, and only after that were true diversity and Gini coefficients computed with the tcR R package. Repertoire sharing was quantified using the overlap coefficient calculated on TCRB nucleotide sequences. TCRdb limited this immuneACCESS table to in-frame rearrangements with V and J called. A share of clones is missing; checked studies link under half to unresolved V genes, and the rest is unexplained. That table supplies the V and J calls and clone size; D and trimming were determined from the DNA. The sample records 300,000 to 450,000 clones, around a tenth of which are singletons. The top ten clonotypes cover roughly 0.6% of the sample.

As for this clone: It lacks a known antigen. No much larger clone exists at a distance of one base, and base qualities are not known.

Measured from the cysteine to the phenylalanine, the CDR3 is 16 residues long. The kept DNA is CDR3 alone, 48 bases in frame from the first base. V and J lose 2 bases and 2 bases, and a span of 14 bases separates them. The germline V gene supplies CDR1 SGHTA and CDR2 FQGNSA. Each donor gave one peripheral blood draw, approximately 0.11 L on average, collected into heparinised tubes. A BD FACSAria II and a panel including CD45RO, CCR7, CD25, CD127, CD95 and CD27 were used to sort naive, central memory, regulatory and stem cell-like memory CD4+ T cells. All sorted populations exceeded 95% purity. PBMCs were isolated immediately by Lymphoprep density gradient centrifugation and stained directly without culture. So that batch effects would be minimized, each experiment stained and sorted samples in pairs, pairing one healthy donor with one patient.

This receptor was obtained from a man under 40 with type 1 diabetes. What was sequenced was central memory CD4+ T cells from blood. The chain was built from TRBV7-2 and TRBJ2-3; there is no confident call for the D gene. The DNA sequence reads TGTGCCAGCAGCTTAACGAGGCGGCGGATCACAGATACGCAGTATTTT. Its coded protein is CASSLTRRRITDTQYF.